These T cell receptor beta chains were read from a single sample in a study of T cells in Graves' hyperthyroidism and ophthalmopathy. TCRdb processed the multiplex PCR reads anew with MiXCR; each CDR3 protein has one entry. The table has about 500,000 distinct CDR3 sequences, 15% to 20% seen once. The source material was blood. The receptors originated from a woman between 18 and 29 years old with Graves' ophthalmopathy. Each CDR3 is given with its conserved first and last residue. The listing skips clone size in some rows; elsewhere it reads once, few, many or a size class.

CDR3	V	size	length	J
CASSNLKAFF	TRBV28	many	10	TRBJ1-1
CASSYPTGEETQHF	TRBV5-6	once	14	TRBJ1-5
CASSSEAYSTDTQYF	TRBV11-2	many	15	TRBJ2-3
CASSRDRVGRTEAFF	TRBV7-2	many	15	TRBJ1-1
CSASTREGLGTQYF	TRBV20-1	few	14	TRBJ2-5
CASRFFEKDSNEQFF	TRBV6-9	.	15	TRBJ2-1
CASSPPSGTYGYTF	TRBV18	many	14	TRBJ1-2
CASSFGTANTGELFF	TRBV28	many	15	TRBJ2-2
CASSQIGSSYNSPLHF	TRBV4-3	.	16	TRBJ1-6
CASSLGGRAVSSFYEQFF	TRBV7-9	many	18	TRBJ2-1
CASSLEASGGNTQYF	TRBV7-2	many	15	TRBJ2-3
CSAAWASGGVNEQFF	TRBV20-1	.	15	TRBJ2-1
CASSLWRGTAVSNQPQHF	TRBV28	many	18	TRBJ1-5
CASSLAGRNSGNTIYF	TRBV5-6	few	16	TRBJ1-3
CASSRDPDSFYGDTF	TRBV4-1	.	15	TRBJ1-2
CASSEDWTGVSSGNTIYF	TRBV19	.	18	TRBJ1-3
CASSDISGYGRHEQYF	TRBV2	.	16	TRBJ2-7
CASKQGAANEKLFF	TRBV19	.	14	TRBJ1-4
CASSYYSGSVYEQYF	TRBV6-5	.	15	TRBJ2-7
CASSQDPSTGGRGNTIYF	TRBV4-1	.	18	TRBJ1-3
CASSEKGQDYEQYF	TRBV6-1	few	14	TRBJ2-7
CASSLGTSAYNGQFF	TRBV27	.	15	TRBJ2-1
CASRLNRGVNEKLFF	TRBV6-2/TRBV6-3	once	15	TRBJ1-4
CASSQGFGERETQYF	TRBV6-1	.	15	TRBJ2-5
CAGSGAGTRYNEQFF	TRBV2	.	15	TRBJ2-1
CASSYEGEAFFQPQHF	TRBV6-5	.	16	TRBJ1-5
CASSVGGHTDTQYF	TRBV5-1	many	14	TRBJ2-3
CASSPPGRGGDQPQHF	TRBV18	few	16	TRBJ1-5
CAISESELGSSYNEQFF	TRBV10-3	many	17	TRBJ2-1
CASSARGIKPYNEQFF	TRBV11-3	many	16	TRBJ2-1
CASSRRDSNSPLHF	TRBV5-1	many	14	TRBJ1-6
CASSSTGTGSLLGNTIYF	TRBV5-1	.	18	TRBJ1-3
CASSDIPGNTGELFF	TRBV6-1	many	15	TRBJ2-2
CASSDDGGPGDTQYF	TRBV6-1	few	15	TRBJ2-3
CASSQGTSGGQETQYF	TRBV3-1	many	16	TRBJ2-5
CASSLARPTEAFF	TRBV7-8	many	13	TRBJ1-1
CASSPTGSGAYEQYF	TRBV27	many	15	TRBJ2-7
CATSELTGGVRFF	TRBV24-1	.	13	TRBJ2-1
CSAQGLGTYEQYF	TRBV20-1	.	13	TRBJ2-7
CASSDGQVTEAFF	TRBV10-1	.	13	TRBJ1-1
CASSYSKQAGNTEAFF	TRBV6-2/TRBV6-3	many	16	TRBJ1-1
CASSGYDRTNYGYTF	TRBV28	many	15	TRBJ1-2
CASSFGDREFYNEQFF	TRBV5-5	.	16	TRBJ2-1
CAWSAESFEQYF	TRBV30	many	12	TRBJ2-7
CSASNLGTTRETQYF	TRBV20-1	many	15	TRBJ2-5
CASSSSSRTLQYF	TRBV11-3	many	13	TRBJ2-3
CASRQESTSNQPQHF	TRBV12-3/TRBV12-4	many	15	TRBJ1-5
CASSTPGHRDQPQHF	TRBV18	.	15	TRBJ1-5
CASSSGTSGRDTQYF	TRBV18	many	15	TRBJ2-3
CASSLGRGRDQPQHF	TRBV5-1	.	15	TRBJ1-5
CASSARSEGEQYF	TRBV6-4	.	13	TRBJ2-7
CASSWGNTGELFF	TRBV5-1	many	13	TRBJ2-2
CASHSGGERHYGYTF	TRBV28	.	15	TRBJ1-2
CASSQFAQREAFF	TRBV3-1	many	13	TRBJ1-1